This entry concerns a single TCR beta chain. The sample comes from a study of blood T cell repertoires in COVID-19. J was trimmed by 4 bases and V by 5 bases; bases with no gene match: 12. The CDR3 is 16 amino acids. The germline gives CDR1 SGHAT, CDR2 FQDESV (reference sequence). Profiling relied on immunoSEQ multiplex PCR, and the TCRdb table lists in-frame clones only, not all of them. The sample includes 410,000 or so clones, 86% seen only once; the top ten take 1.4%. The receptor comes from a woman in her 30s with active or convalescent COVID-19. The sample comprised peripheral blood. V and J are TRBV11-1 and TRBJ2-7; 9 bases agree with TRBD2. The CDR3 spells CASSPMREGLAYEQYF. CDR3 coding DNA: TGTGCCAGCAGCCCCATGCGGGAGGGCCTAGCTTACGAGCAGTACTTC.